One and the same sample provided the 10 T cell receptor beta chains below, sequenced in a study of circulating and synovial CD4+ cells in juvenile arthritis. Data came from immunoSEQ multiplex PCR; TCRdb stores just in-frame clones and leaves some out. The sample holds roughly 33,000 clones, 90% to 95% seen once. Input material: CD4+ T cells from blood. These receptors came from a human donor with juvenile idiopathic arthritis.

The CDR3 sequence is CASSATGTGNGYTF. The CDR3 coding sequence is TGTGCCAGCAGTGCAACCGGGACAGGGAATGGCTACACCTTC. This chain uses TRBV9 with TRBJ1-2, with 9 bases aligning to TRBD1. The CDR3 has 14 amino acids. Unmatched junction bases numbered 8, after V lost 5 bases and J lost 6 bases. Germline-derived CDR1 and CDR2 are SGDLS and YYNGEE.

This clone was counted a few times. CDR3 protein: CASRSTGDSGNTIYF. Written as DNA, the CDR3 is TGTGCCAGCAGATCGACAGGGGACTCTGGAAACACCATATATTTT. The chain joins TRBV6-1 to TRBJ1-3; 8 bases agree with TRBD1. Germline V gene lookup returns CDR1 MNHNS and CDR2 SASEGT. V trimming: 6 bases; J trimming: 0 bases; junction bases outside the gene matches: 4. The CDR3 has 15 amino acids.

The chain joins TRBV6-1 to TRBJ2-5; D unresolved. The V end lost 7 bases, the J end lost 3 bases, and 6 bases lay between the germline ends. CDR1 MNHNS and CDR2 SASEGT come from the germline V gene. CDR3 length equals 11 residues. As DNA, the CDR3 is TGTGCCAGCACCCCTAAAGAGACCCAGTACTTC. Its protein product is CASTPKETQYF.

CDR3 loop: CASSALTGRSYEQYF. CDR3 bases: TGTGCCAGCAGTGCCTTGACAGGGAGGTCCTACGAGCAGTACTTC. This chain joins TRBV6-5 and TRBJ2-7; possibly TRBD1 for D (7 bases). Trimming stripped 5 bases from V and 1 base from J, with 15 bases between. Germline V gives CDR1 MNHEY, CDR2 SVGAGI. The CDR3 has 15 residues.

This clone appeared once. The rearrangement uses TRBV11-2 and TRBJ2-1, with TRBD1 matching over 7 bases. J lost 8 bases, V lost 2 bases, and 6 bases had no gene match. Germline loops: CDR1 SGHAT, CDR2 FQNNGV. This CDR3 is 14 amino acids long. CDR3 DNA: TGTGCCAGCAGCTTAACGACAGGGTCGGATGAGCAGTTCTTC. Encoded protein: CASSLTTGSDEQFF. Full variable domain (missing parts from reference TRBV11-2 and TRBJ2-1): EAGVAQSPRYKIIEKRQSVAFWCNPISGHATLYWYQQILGQGPKLLIQFQNNGVVDDSQLPKDRFSAERLKGVDSTLKIQPAKLEDSAVYLCASSLTTGSDEQFFGPGTRLTVL.

The genes are TRBV6-1 and TRBJ1-1; no clear D gene. The V gene's germline CDR1 is MNHNS and CDR2 SASEGT. Trimming pared 5 bases from V and 7 bases from J, leaving 8 bases between. The CDR3 contains 11 residues. As DNA, the CDR3 is TGTGCCAGCAGTTCGTATAGTGAAGCTTTCTTT. Translating it yields CASSSYSEAFF.

The chain employs TRBV9 and TRBJ2-7, with D possibly being TRBD1 (6 bases). CDR3 length: 15 residues. Trimming left V 4 bases short and J 2 bases short, with 16 bases between. The germline V gene encodes CDR1 SGDLS and CDR2 YYNGEE. This CDR3 is CASSPRQDSTYEQYF. The DNA for the CDR3 is TGTGCCAGCAGCCCCCGACAGGATTCGACCTACGAGCAGTACTTC.

The chain joins TRBV18 to TRBJ1-4, with a tentative D call TRBD1 (5 bases). Germline loops: CDR1 KGHSH, CDR2 LQKENI. Trimming shortened V by 3 bases and J by 8 bases, and 13 bases separated the two germline ends. The CDR3 contains 14 residues. The CDR3 is CASSPRAPVEKLFF. Here the CDR3 DNA reads TGTGCCAGCTCACCCAGGGCCCCTGTAGAAAAACTGTTTTTT. The variable domain in full, with the rest retrieved from reference TRBV18 and TRBJ1-4, is NAGVMQNPRHLVRRRGQEARLRCSPMKGHSHVYWYRQLPEEGLKFMVYLQKENIIDESGMPKERFSAEFPKEGPSILRIQQVVRGDSAAYFCASSPRAPVEKLFFGSGTQLSVL.

This clone was counted once. This chain uses TRBV2 with TRBJ1-1, with 7 positions matching TRBD1. The J segment lost 3 bases and the V segment lost 7 bases, leaving 2 bases of the junction unmatched. The CDR3 runs to 12 residues. CDR1 is SNHLY and CDR2 is FYNNEI in the germline V gene. The CDR3 region has the DNA TGTGCCAGCATCAGGGGGGACACTGAAGCTTTCTTT. Its protein product is CASIRGDTEAFF.

J is TRBJ2-7 and V is TRBV19, with no clear D. The germline gives CDR1 LNHDA, CDR2 SQIVND (reference sequence). Trimming removed 6 bases at V and 0 bases at J, with 6 bases between. This CDR3 has 12 residues. The CDR3 nucleotides are TGTGCCAGTAGGGGCGCCTCCTACGAGCAGTACTTC. Translating it yields CASRGASYEQYF. The full variable domain, rest sourced from reference TRBV19 and TRBJ2-7, is DGGITQSPKYLFRKEGQNVTLSCEQNLNHDAMYWYRQDPGQGLRLIYYSQIVNDFQKGDIAEGYSVSREKKESFPLTVTSAQKNPTAFYLCASRGASYEQYFGPGTRLTVT.